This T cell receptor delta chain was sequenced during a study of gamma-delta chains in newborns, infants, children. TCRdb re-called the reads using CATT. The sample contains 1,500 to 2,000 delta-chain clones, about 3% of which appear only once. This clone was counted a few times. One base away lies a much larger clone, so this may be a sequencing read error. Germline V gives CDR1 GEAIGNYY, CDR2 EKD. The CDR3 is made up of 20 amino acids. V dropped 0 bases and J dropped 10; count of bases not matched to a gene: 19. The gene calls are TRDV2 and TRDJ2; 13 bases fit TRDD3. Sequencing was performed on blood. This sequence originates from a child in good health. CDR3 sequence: CACDTVVLGDTTPIAVQLFF. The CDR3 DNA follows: TGTGCCTGTGACACCGTGGTACTGGGGGATACGACCCCGATCGCAGTACAACTCTTCTTT.